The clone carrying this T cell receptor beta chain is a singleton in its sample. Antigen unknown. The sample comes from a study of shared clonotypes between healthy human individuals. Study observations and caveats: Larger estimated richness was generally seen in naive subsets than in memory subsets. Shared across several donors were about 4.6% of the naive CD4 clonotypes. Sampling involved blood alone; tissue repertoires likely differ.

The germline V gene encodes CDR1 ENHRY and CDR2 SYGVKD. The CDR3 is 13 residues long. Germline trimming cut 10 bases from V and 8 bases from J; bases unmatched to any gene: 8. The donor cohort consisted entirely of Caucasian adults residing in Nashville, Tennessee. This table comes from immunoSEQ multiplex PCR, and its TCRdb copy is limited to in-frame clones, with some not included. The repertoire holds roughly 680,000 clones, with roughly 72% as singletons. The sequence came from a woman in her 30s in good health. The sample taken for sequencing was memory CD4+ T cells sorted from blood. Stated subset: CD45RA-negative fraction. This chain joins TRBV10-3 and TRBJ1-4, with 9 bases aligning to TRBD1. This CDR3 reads CATGTGGAEKLFF. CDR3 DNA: TGTGCCACTGGTACAGGGGGCGCAGAAAAACTGTTTTTT.